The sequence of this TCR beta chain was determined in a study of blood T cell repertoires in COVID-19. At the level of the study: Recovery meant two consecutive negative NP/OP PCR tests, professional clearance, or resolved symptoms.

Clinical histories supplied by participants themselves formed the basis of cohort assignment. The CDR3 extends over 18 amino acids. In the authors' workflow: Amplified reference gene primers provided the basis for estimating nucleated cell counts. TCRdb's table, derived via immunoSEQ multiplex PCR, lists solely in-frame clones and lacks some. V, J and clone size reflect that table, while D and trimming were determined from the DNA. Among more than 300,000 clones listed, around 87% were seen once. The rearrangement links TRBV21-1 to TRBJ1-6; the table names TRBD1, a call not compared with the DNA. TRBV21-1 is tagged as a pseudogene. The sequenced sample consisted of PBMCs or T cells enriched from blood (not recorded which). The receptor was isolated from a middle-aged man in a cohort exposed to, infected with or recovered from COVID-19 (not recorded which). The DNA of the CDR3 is TGTGCCAGCAGCAAATTACAGGGGGACCTCTGGGATAATTCACCCCTCCACTTT. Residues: CASSKLQGDLWDNSPLHF.